These 18 T cell receptor beta chains were all obtained from the same sample, sequenced in a study of T cells in tuberculosis. After thawing and overnight rest, PBMC were stained with GMM-loaded CD1B tetramer, viability dye and anti-CD3 for sorting. The CD1B tetramers carried C32 glucose monomycolate purified from Rhodococcus equi. Libraries were prepared by immunoSEQ multiplex PCR; TCRdb keeps only in-frame clonotypes and omits some of them. The data show about 59,000 clones, with approximately 81% seen just once and roughly 12% held by the top ten. Sequences were obtained from CD1b-GMM tetramer-negative cells sorted from PBMCs. These receptors were collected from an adult woman with latent tuberculosis.

In its sample, this clone was seen once. This chain joins TRBV7-9 and TRBJ2-7, with D maybe TRBD1 (5 bases). Germline lookup yields CDR1 SEHNR and CDR2 FQNEAQ (reference sequence). The length of the CDR3 is 15 residues. V lost 5 bases, J lost 2 bases, and 16 bases lay in between. The CDR3 DNA reads as TGTGCCAGCAGCCCGGTGGGGCGGCCCCCCTACGAGCAGTACTTC. This encodes CASSPVGRPPYEQYF.

The rearrangement links TRBV5-6 to TRBJ1-2, with D maybe TRBD1 (5 bases). V lost 4 bases to trimming and J lost 5 bases, with 24 bases between them. Germline V lookup: CDR1 SGHDT, CDR2 YYEEEE. CDR3 length equals 17 residues. CDR3 sequence reads: CASSPSGGGLGNYGYTF. For the CDR3, the DNA is TGTGCCAGCAGCCCTTCCGGGGGGGGGTTGGGAAATTATGGCTACACCTTC.

The V gene is TRBV2, the J gene TRBJ1-5; TRBD1 matches 7 bases. The V gene's germline CDR1 is SNHLY and CDR2 FYNNEI. This CDR3 is 15 amino acids long. V gave up 5 bases and J gave up 11 bases; unmatched junction bases: 15. CDR3 nucleotide sequence: TGTGCCAGCAGTTCCGGACAGGAACGTACCGTGGCCCAGCATTTT. It yields the protein CASSSGQERTVAQHF.

V gene TRBV2 combines with J gene TRBJ1-2; 9 bases map to TRBD1. The J segment lost 8 bases and the V segment lost 5 bases, leaving 9 bases of the junction unmatched. This CDR3 spans 14 amino acids. CDR1 is SNHLY, CDR2 FYNNEI, per germline. The CDR3 is CASSPGQGAEGYTF. The CDR3, as DNA: TGTGCCAGCAGTCCGGGACAGGGAGCGGAGGGCTACACCTTC.

The chain joins TRBV11-2 to TRBJ2-3; tentative D call: TRBD2 (5 bases). The V and J ends lost 6 bases and 0 bases respectively, with 10 bases between them. The length of the CDR3 is 14 residues. Per the germline V gene, CDR1 is SGHAT and CDR2 is FQNNGV. CDR3 in amino acids: CASRDGSSTDTQYF. In DNA, the CDR3 is TGTGCCAGCAGGGATGGGAGTAGCACAGATACGCAGTATTTT.

The chain joins TRBV5-4 to TRBJ2-7; the D gene is possibly TRBD2 (6 bases). Germline V lookup: CDR1 SGHNT, CDR2 YYREEE (reference sequence). The length of the CDR3 is 16 residues. Trimming removed 4 bases from V and 2 bases from J, with 19 bases in between. The CDR3 bases are TGTGCCAGCAGCGCTTCCCCGAGGACTACAACCTACGAGCAGTACTTC. It specifies CASSASPRTTTYEQYF.

The chain combines TRBV6-1 with TRBJ2-7; D is ambiguous. There are 16 residues in the CDR3. Trimming cost V 4 bases and J 0 bases, with 16 bases left between them. Germline assignment: CDR1 MNHNS and CDR2 SASEGT. The CDR3 region has the DNA TGTGCCAGCAGTGGTCCCCGGCCACAGTTCTCCTACGAGCAGTACTTC. Translated, it gives CASSGPRPQFSYEQYF.

The chain carries TRBV5-4 and TRBJ2-7; TRBD2 aligns across 12 bases. The V gene end was trimmed by 4 bases and the J gene end by 0 bases; junction bases not matched to a gene: 5. The CDR3 covers 16 residues. Germline CDR1 SGHNT, CDR2 YYREEE (reference sequence). This chain's CDR3 is CASSPSSGGVSYEQYF. DNA of the CDR3: TGTGCCAGCAGCCCATCTAGCGGGGGGGTCTCCTACGAGCAGTACTTC.

V and J are TRBV5-4 and TRBJ1-1; D ambiguous. Germline CDR1 reads SGHNT; CDR2 reads YYREEE (reference sequence). This CDR3 region has 12 residues. The ends were cut back, 1 base at V and 4 bases at J, with 5 bases in the middle. CDR3: CASSLPFTEAFF. DNA of the CDR3: TGTGCCAGCAGCTTGCCGTTCACTGAAGCTTTCTTT.

This chain connects TRBV5-4 to TRBJ2-1; maybe TRBD1 (6 bases). The CDR3 has 16 amino acids. Germline values: CDR1 SGHNT, CDR2 YYREEE (reference sequence). The ends were cut back, 4 bases at V and 1 base at J, with 15 bases in the middle. The CDR3 DNA sequence: TGTGCCAGCAGCCCGAGAGGGGGAAAATCCTACAATGAGCAGTTCTTC. Translating it yields CASSPRGGKSYNEQFF.

This sequence joins TRBV5-1 and TRBJ2-1, with a tentative D call TRBD1 (6 bases). CDR3 length equals 15 residues. Trimming left V 7 bases short and J 0 bases short, with 14 bases between. Germline CDR1 reads SGHRS; CDR2 reads YFSETQ. Written as DNA, the CDR3 is TGCGCCAGCCGTCAGGGGTGGACCTCCTACAATGAGCAGTTCTTC. This sequence encodes CASRQGWTSYNEQFF.

This chain uses TRBV7-6 with TRBJ2-1, with 12 bases identical to TRBD2. Trimming cost V 5 bases and J 7 bases; bases outside gene matches: 9. CDR1 is SGHVS, CDR2 FNYEAQ, per germline. The CDR3 loop spans 16 amino acids. CDR3 bases: TGTGCCAGCAGCGGCGTGACTAGCGGGAGATGGAATGAGCAGTTCTTC. Amino acid sequence: CASSGVTSGRWNEQFF.

J is TRBJ1-1 and V is TRBV12-5, with a tentative D call TRBD1 (6 bases). Germline V gene sequence: CDR1 LGHNT, CDR2 FRNRAP. This CDR3 contains 16 residues. Deletions cut 1 base from V and 1 base from J, with 13 bases between. CDR3 sequence: CASGLGQGGANTEAFF. CDR3 DNA sequence: TGTGCTAGTGGTTTGGGGCAAGGGGGAGCGAACACTGAAGCTTTCTTT.

The chain uses TRBV27 and TRBJ2-2; 8 nucleotides align to TRBD1. J was trimmed by 5 bases and V by 4 bases; bases with no gene match: 9. CDR3 length: 16 amino acids. From germline, CDR1 is MNHEY and CDR2 SMNVEV (reference sequence). The CDR3 sequence is CASSSVGTGQTGELFF. For the CDR3, the DNA is TGTGCCAGCAGTTCCGTCGGGACAGGTCAGACCGGGGAGCTGTTTTTT.

The chain links TRBV6-1 to TRBJ1-2; the D is unclear. The V and J ends lost 1 base and 1 base respectively, with 4 bases between them. The CDR3 totals 13 residues. CDR1 MNHNS and CDR2 SASEGT come from the germline V gene. CDR3 region: CASSEGGNYGYTF. CDR3 DNA: TGTGCCAGCAGTGAAGGCGGTAACTATGGCTACACCTTC.

The rearrangement links TRBV6-5 to TRBJ2-1, with TRBD1 matching over 7 bases. Germline V gene sequence: CDR1 MNHEY, CDR2 SVGAGI. V dropped 6 bases and J dropped 4; count of bases not matched to a gene: 0. This CDR3 is built from 12 residues. The CDR3 nucleotides are TGTGCCAGCAGGGACAGGTACAATGAGCAGTTCTTC. It is translated as CASRDRYNEQFF.

This CDR3 is CASSRNRGNSYGYTF. Written as DNA, the CDR3 is TGTGCCAGCTCACGGAACAGGGGTAACAGCTATGGCTACACCTTC. This chain connects TRBV18 to TRBJ1-2; 7 bases agree with TRBD1. This CDR3 has 15 residues. Trimming removed 4 bases from V and 4 bases from J; junction bases left unmatched: 9. The germline V gene encodes CDR1 KGHSH and CDR2 LQKENI. Full variable domain (remainder filled in from reference TRBV18 and TRBJ1-2): NAGVMQNPRHLVRRRGQEARLRCSPMKGHSHVYWYRQLPEEGLKFMVYLQKENIIDESGMPKERFSAEFPKEGPSILRIQQVVRGDSAAYFCASSRNRGNSYGYTFGSGTRLTVV.

This clone has a handful of counts. This chain uses TRBV2 with TRBJ2-7; 7 nucleotides line up with TRBD1. J gave up 3 bases and V 3 bases, and 5 bases lay outside the gene matches. The CDR3 extends over 14 amino acids. CDR1 and CDR2 (germline): SNHLY, FYNNEI. CDR3 protein: CASSEGDSRYEQYF. As DNA, the CDR3 is TGTGCCAGCAGTGAGGGGGACAGCCGCTACGAGCAGTACTTC. Full variable domain (missing parts from reference TRBV2 and TRBJ2-7): EPEVTQTPSHQVTQMGQEVILRCVPISNHLYFYWYRQILGQKVEFLVSFYNNEISEKSEIFDDQFSVERPDGSNFTLKIRSTKLEDSAMYFCASSEGDSRYEQYFGPGTRLTVT.